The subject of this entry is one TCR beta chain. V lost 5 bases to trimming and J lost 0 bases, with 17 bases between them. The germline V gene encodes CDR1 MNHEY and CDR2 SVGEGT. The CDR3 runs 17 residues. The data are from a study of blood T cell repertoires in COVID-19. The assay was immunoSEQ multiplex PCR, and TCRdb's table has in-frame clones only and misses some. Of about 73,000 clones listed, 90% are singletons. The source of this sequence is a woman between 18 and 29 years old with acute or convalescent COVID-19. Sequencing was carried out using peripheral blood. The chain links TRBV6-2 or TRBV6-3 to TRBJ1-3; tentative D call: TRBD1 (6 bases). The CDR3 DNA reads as TGTGCCAGCAGTCGTTACCGACGGGGGGCCTCTGGAAACACCATATATTTT. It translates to CASSRYRRGASGNTIYF.